The present entry profiles one T cell receptor (beta chain) with its context. The ends lost 3 bases at V and 4 bases at J; junction bases unmatched: 6. The germline V gene encodes CDR1 MDHEN and CDR2 SYDVKM. The CDR3 is 15 residues long. This record comes from a study of blood T cell repertoires in COVID-19. Study at large: Samples of COVID-19 (acute and convalescent) were obtained from the United States, Italy and Spain. Sources were T cells, B-cell-depleted T cells, or PBMCs; the material itself was cDNA or gDNA.

Per the original data handling: Amplifying reference gene primers gave estimates of nucleated cell counts. Some clones are missing from TCRdb's copy, which holds only in-frame ones; the method was immunoSEQ multiplex PCR. The DNA was the basis for D and trimming; V, J and clone size are from that table. There are over 90,000 clones in the sample; 70% to 85% occur only once, and approximately 9.9% lies in the top ten. Source material: peripheral blood. The chain is built from TRBV28 and TRBJ1-2, with 9 bases aligning to TRBD1. This TCR was recovered from a man in his 60s with active or convalescent COVID-19. CDR3 in DNA: TGTGCCAGCAGTTTGGCCGGGACAGGGAGCTATGGCTACACCTTC. Its translation is CASSLAGTGSYGYTF.